This T cell receptor beta chain was identified in a study of shared clonotypes between healthy human individuals. General study results and limits: Roughly 4.7% was the fraction of naive CD4 clonotypes found shared across a few donors. On the whole, naive subsets had larger estimated richness than memory subsets had.

For every subset, genomic DNA was evenly distributed across several immunoSEQ plates. Sequencing used immunoSEQ multiplex PCR; TCRdb keeps in-frame clones, though not all of them. The table has roughly 2,500,000 clones, roughly 93% seen once. As to this clone: The antigen is unknown.

The sample consisted of naive CD4+ T cells from PBMCs. Stated subset: CD45RA+ positively selected. This receptor was taken from a man between 18 and 29 years old in good health. Some clones in this sample may be carry-over from other donors' samples.

The CDR3 reads CASSKDRGSTDTQYF. DNA for the CDR3: TGCGCCAGCAGCAAGGACAGGGGAAGCACAGATACGCAGTATTTT. The chain is built from TRBV5-1 and TRBJ2-3, with TRBD1 matching 9 bases. This CDR3 contains 15 residues. The V gene end was trimmed by 4 bases and the J gene end by 0 bases; junction bases not matched to a gene: 3. Per the germline V gene, CDR1 is SGHRS and CDR2 is YFSETQ.